Below are 17 T cell receptor beta chains sequenced from a single sample in a study of T cells in Graves' hyperthyroidism and ophthalmopathy. TCR beta CDR3 regions were amplified from RNA. An initial round of RT-PCR targeting the TCR CDR3 relied on the HTBI primer set. TCRdb analysed the multiplex PCR reads with MiXCR anew, one entry per CDR3 protein. The sample holds about 410,000 distinct CDR3 sequences, about 14% seen once. Material for sequencing was blood. The receptors were sampled from a woman in her twenties or thirties with Graves' ophthalmopathy.

This clonotype has ten or more counts. The rearrangement links TRBV5-4 to TRBJ1-1; D is uncertain. The CDR3 is 14 residues long. CDR1 and CDR2 (germline): SGHNT, YYREEE (reference sequence). Between the trimmed V and J ends, which lost 3 bases and 3 bases, there was a span of 12 bases. CDR3 DNA: TGTGCCAGCAGCTCGGAGACCCTTTACACTGAAGCTTTCTTT. It encodes CASSSETLYTEAFF.

Concerning this clonotype itself: A single base separates this from a much larger clone, so it may be a read error. This chain uses TRBV5-1 with TRBJ1-2; TRBD1 matches 10 bases. Germline CDR1 reads SGHRS; CDR2 reads YFSETQ. CDR3 length: 13 amino acids. V trimming: 3 bases; J trimming: 10 bases; junction bases outside the gene matches: 6. The CDR3 DNA reads TGCGCCAGCAGCTCTGGGACAGGGGTCGTCTACACCTTC. This codes for CASSSGTGVVYTF.

This clonotype was seen many times. The V and J genes are TRBV4-1 and TRBJ2-7, with a tentative D call TRBD1 (5 bases). The CDR3 contains 16 residues. Trimming removed 4 bases from V and 3 bases from J, with 19 bases in between. Germline CDR1 reads MGHRA; CDR2 reads YSYEKL. CDR3: CASSPTAGQAIYEQYF. The CDR3 bases are TGCGCCAGCAGCCCAACTGCAGGACAAGCGATCTACGAGCAGTACTTC.

This clonotype has a count of ten or more. The J gene is TRBJ2-3, the V gene TRBV12-3 or TRBV12-4, with 9 bases aligning to TRBD1. This CDR3 is built from 17 residues. The trim removed 5 bases at V and 1 base at J, leaving 10 bases unmatched. The CDR3 DNA is TGTGCCAGCAGTCCCCGGGGACAGGGCCAGGGCACAGATACGCAGTATTTT. Translating gives CASSPRGQGQGTDTQYF.

This clonotype was seen at least ten times. V is TRBV7-8 and J is TRBJ2-3; D unresolved. V gave up 3 bases and J gave up 4 bases, with 5 bases separating them. From germline, CDR1 is SGHVS and CDR2 FQNEAQ. This CDR3 is 12 amino acids long. The CDR3 sequence is CASSFPADTQYF. The CDR3 nucleotides are TGTGCCAGCAGCTTTCCCGCAGATACGCAGTATTTT.

A note on this clonotype: A much larger clone differs from this one at a single base, so this may be a read error. The chain is built from TRBV12-3 or TRBV12-4 and TRBJ2-2, with D perhaps TRBD1 (5 bases). Trimming pared 5 bases from V and 8 bases from J, leaving 9 bases between. The CDR3 loop spans 12 amino acids. The CDR3 DNA is TGTGCCAGCAGTCCCGACAGAGGGGAGCTGTTTTTT. It specifies CASSPDRGELFF.

At least ten counts were recorded for this clonotype. The chain couples TRBV18 to TRBJ2-5; D call uncertain. The CDR3 covers 13 residues. The germline gives CDR1 KGHSH, CDR2 LQKENI. Between the trimmed V and J ends, which lost 0 bases and 4 bases, there was a span of 6 bases. The CDR3 region has the DNA TGTGCCAGCTCACCACCGGATACAGAGACCCAGTACTTC. Translated: CASSPPDTETQYF. Together with reference TRBV18 and TRBJ2-5, the CDR3 gives the full variable domain: NAGVMQNPRHLVRRRGQEARLRCSPMKGHSHVYWYRQLPEEGLKFMVYLQKENIIDESGMPKERFSAEFPKEGPSILRIQQVVRGDSAAYFCASSPPDTETQYFGPGTRLLVL.

This clonotype has more than one count but fewer than ten. The V call is TRBV5-6, the J call TRBJ1-3; possible D gene TRBD1, 5 bases. The CDR3 covers 15 residues. Per germline, CDR1 SGHDT and CDR2 YYEEEE. The germline V and J ends were trimmed by 2 bases and 8 bases, with 17 bases remaining between them. The CDR3 here is CASSLPQATLDTIYF. In DNA, the CDR3 is TGTGCCAGCAGCTTACCACAGGCCACCTTGGACACCATATATTTT.

The chain couples TRBV6-1 to TRBJ2-2, with 13 bases aligning to TRBD2. The germline V gene encodes CDR1 MNHNS and CDR2 SASEGT. The V and J ends lost 6 bases and 1 base, in that order; junction bases with no gene match: 5. The CDR3 spans 17 residues. CDR3 nucleotide sequence: TGTGCCAGCAGAAAAGGACTAGCGGGGGAGAACACCGGGGAGCTGTTTTTT. Translated: CASRKGLAGENTGELFF.

To note about this clonotype: One end of the junction varies from germline; a read error may be responsible. The chain links TRBV7-9 to TRBJ1-2, with TRBD1 matching over 9 bases. Germline values: CDR1 SEHNR, CDR2 FQNEAQ (reference sequence). CDR3 size: 15 residues. The CDR3, as DNA: TGTGCCGGCAGCACGCGGACAGGGGTTAACTATGGCTACACCTTC. It encodes CAGSTRTGVNYGYTF.

The V and J genes are TRBV2 and TRBJ2-3; possibly TRBD1 for D (5 bases). Matching the DNA end better, TRBJ1-5 makes the J call doubtful. Germline V gives CDR1 SNHLY, CDR2 FYNNEI. There are 18 residues in the CDR3. The CDR3 reads CASAPGTSGGRFTDTQHF. In nucleotides, the CDR3 is TGTGCCAGCGCCCCCGGGACTAGCGGGGGACGGTTCACAGATACGCAGCATTTT.

This clonotype was seen a few times. The junction does not match germline at one end; this may be a read error. J is TRBJ2-3 and V is TRBV6-1; D is tentatively TRBD1 or TRBD2 (5 bases each). CDR1 is MNHNS and CDR2 is SASEGT in the germline V gene. This CDR3 spans 15 amino acids. CDR3 amino acids: CASSSGLVSTGTQYF. In DNA, the CDR3 is TGTGCCAGCAGCTCCGGACTGGTTTCCACAGGTACGCAGTATTTT.

This clonotype occurred many times. The chain has TRBV2 and TRBJ2-3; 13 nucleotides line up with TRBD2. The CDR3 is 15 amino acids. V dropped 4 bases and J dropped 5; count of bases not matched to a gene: 3. CDR1 SNHLY and CDR2 FYNNEI come from the germline V gene. The CDR3 loop is CASSGTSGGKDTQYF. The CDR3 bases are TGTGCCAGCAGTGGGACTAGCGGGGGTAAAGATACGCAGTATTTT.

This sequence joins TRBV12-5 and TRBJ2-1; 8 positions agree with TRBD2. This CDR3 comprises 17 residues. V was pared by 4 bases and J by 5 bases, with 13 bases of the junction left unmatched. The germline V gene encodes CDR1 LGHNT and CDR2 FRNRAP. The CDR3, as DNA: TGTGCTAGTGGTTACGTCGGACGGGGGGGGCGGGACAATGAGCAGTTCTTC. This translates into CASGYVGRGGRDNEQFF. The variable domain in full, with the rest retrieved from reference TRBV12-5 and TRBJ2-1, is DARVTQTPRHKVTEMGQEVTMRCQPILGHNTVFWYRQTMMQGLELLAYFRNRAPLDDSGMPKDRFSAEMPDATLATLKIQPSEPRDSAVYFCASGYVGRGGRDNEQFFGPGTRLTVL.

This clonotype was counted once. A clone one base away is much larger, so this may be a read error. The genes are TRBV12-3 or TRBV12-4 and TRBJ2-1; 13 nucleotides align to TRBD2. The CDR3 runs to 15 residues. CDR3 region: CASRPTSGGGNEQSF. The CDR3 coding sequence is TGTGCCAGCAGGCCAACTAGCGGGGGGGGGAATGAGCAGTCCTTC.

This clonotype was seen a few times. V is TRBV29-1 and J is TRBJ2-1, with TRBD1 matching over 12 bases. CDR1 SQVTM and CDR2 ANQGSEA come from the germline V gene. V dropped 7 bases and J dropped 9; count of bases not matched to a gene: 10. There are 14 residues in the CDR3. The DNA for the CDR3 is TGCAGCGCCCGAGGGGACAGGGGGCAGGTTGAGCAGTTCTTC. Its translation is CSARGDRGQVEQFF.

Only a few counts were recorded for this clonotype. The chain combines TRBV2 with TRBJ1-4; no clear D. V lost 8 bases to trimming and J lost 13 bases, with 20 bases between them. The length of the CDR3 is 13 residues. CDR1 SNHLY and CDR2 FYNNEI come from the germline V gene. The CDR3 coding sequence is TGTGCCAGCCTCTTAGTTCTAGGGCAGATACTGTTTTTT. Translated: CASLLVLGQILFF.